Presented here are 23 T cell receptor beta chains from one specimen sequenced in a study of T-cell memory formation after mild COVID-19. TCRdb used MiXCR to reprocess the 5' RACE reads, holding one entry per CDR3 protein. The profile shows around 340,000 distinct CDR3 sequences, approximately 12% of them singletons. Sequencing was carried out using PBMCs or a T cell subset sorted from them (not recorded which). Receptors were obtained from a man younger than 30 who had mild COVID-19 (a few samples of this study predate the infection). Cell type and time point are not known.

This clonotype was counted ten times or more. The V call is TRBV5-1, the J call TRBJ2-1, with TRBD2 matching over 13 bases. The V segment lost 4 bases and the J segment 0 bases; nucleotides outside the gene matches: 7. The CDR3 length is 18 residues. Germline loops: CDR1 SGHRS, CDR2 YFSETQ. The CDR3 region is CASSQGTSGVGSYNEQFF. The CDR3, as DNA: TGCGCCAGCAGCCAGGGGACTAGCGGGGTCGGCTCCTACAATGAGCAGTTCTTC.

Ten or more counts support this clonotype. The rearrangement joins TRBV9 to TRBJ2-7; 7 positions match TRBD1. CDR3 length: 14 amino acids. Per germline, CDR1 SGDLS and CDR2 YYNGEE. The J segment lost 3 bases and the V segment lost 0 bases, leaving 3 bases of the junction unmatched. CDR3 amino acids: CASSVAGQSYEQYF. CDR3 sequence (DNA): TGTGCCAGCAGCGTAGCGGGACAGAGCTACGAGCAGTACTTC.

This clonotype was seen ten or more times. The chain uses TRBV6-6 and TRBJ2-2; 10 bases line up with TRBD2. This CDR3 has 17 amino acids. Germline CDR1 is MNHNY and CDR2 is SVGAGI (reference sequence). The trim removed 2 bases at V and 0 bases at J, leaving 3 bases unmatched. This chain's CDR3 is CASSYPTSGSNTGELFF. The DNA for the CDR3 is TGTGCCAGCAGTTACCCGACTAGCGGGTCGAACACCGGGGAGCTGTTTTTT.

This clonotype has a handful of counts. This chain joins TRBV6-5 and TRBJ2-3; D gene unclear. Trimming removed 5 bases at V and 2 bases at J, with 11 bases between. There are 14 residues in the CDR3. The germline V gene encodes CDR1 MNHEY and CDR2 SVGAGI. The CDR3 sequence: CASSNPVSTDTQYF. DNA of the CDR3: TGTGCCAGCAGTAACCCAGTATCCACAGATACGCAGTATTTT.

This clonotype was picked up a small number of times. J is TRBJ2-3 and V is TRBV12-3 or TRBV12-4; D is undetermined. The CDR3 consists of 10 residues. The germline V and J ends were trimmed by 6 bases and 10 bases, with 8 bases remaining between them. The CDR3, as DNA: TGTGCCAGCAGCGGATCGGCGCAGTATTTT. Encoded protein: CASSGSAQYF.

The V call is TRBV3-1, the J call TRBJ1-2; D is undetermined. V shed 0 bases and J shed 8 bases, with 10 bases lying between them. The CDR3 is 13 residues long. The germline V gene has CDR1 LGHDT and CDR2 YNNKEL (reference sequence). Here the CDR3 DNA reads TGTGCCAGCAGCCAAGAGGAGGTGAACGGCTACACCTTC. Amino acids: CASSQEEVNGYTF.

V and J are TRBV7-9 and TRBJ2-3; 7 bases align to TRBD1. With 5 bases clipped from V and 2 bases from J, the junction kept 7 bases outside the gene matches. The CDR3 has 15 amino acids. Germline CDR1 SEHNR, CDR2 FQNEAQ (reference sequence). The CDR3 coding sequence is TGTGCCAGCAGCCCAACCGGGACAGACACAGATACGCAGTATTTT. The encoded protein is CASSPTGTDTDTQYF.

This clonotype was counted at least ten times. J is TRBJ2-3 and V is TRBV7-9, with 12 bases fitting TRBD2. The CDR3 sequence is 17 residues long. Germline V gives CDR1 SEHNR, CDR2 FQNEAQ (reference sequence). With 5 bases clipped from V and 0 bases from J, the junction kept 6 bases outside the gene matches. The CDR3 bases are TGTGCCAGCAGCAAACGGACTAGCGGGGCTAGCACAGATACGCAGTATTTT. Translating gives CASSKRTSGASTDTQYF.

This rearrangement joins TRBV11-3 to TRBJ2-3; D remains unclear. CDR1 SGHNT and CDR2 YENEEA come from the germline V gene. CDR3 size: 15 residues. Between the trimmed V and J ends, which lost 3 bases and 0 bases, there was a span of 10 bases. CDR3 loop: CASSFRTGSTDTQYF. The CDR3 DNA is TGTGCCAGCAGCTTCCGGACCGGGAGCACAGATACGCAGTATTTT.

V and J are TRBV5-1 and TRBJ2-5; 7 bases map to TRBD2. The CDR3 totals 16 residues. Germline trimming cut 7 bases from V and 1 base from J; bases unmatched to any gene: 13. CDR1 is SGHRS, CDR2 YFSETQ, per germline. The CDR3 is CASAVLGGGPQETQYF. CDR3 DNA: TGCGCCAGCGCCGTTTTAGGCGGGGGACCCCAAGAGACCCAGTACTTC. The entire variable domain, with the rest obtained from reference TRBV5-1 and TRBJ2-5, is as follows: KAGVTQTPRYLIKTRGQQVTLSCSPISGHRSVSWYQQTPGQGLQFLFEYFSETQRNKGNFPGRFSGRQFSNSRSEMNVSTLELGDSALYLCASAVLGGGPQETQYFGPGTRLLVL.

This clonotype was observed a few times. The gene calls are TRBV29-1 and TRBJ2-3; D may be TRBD1 (6 bases). Germline CDR1 is SQVTM and CDR2 is ANQGSEA. Deletions cut 6 bases from V and 6 bases from J, with 19 bases between. The CDR3 spans 14 residues. CDR3 sequence: CSVSGQTKGDTQYF. In nucleotides, the CDR3 is TGCAGCGTGTCCGGACAGACGAAGGGGGATACGCAGTATTTT.

This clonotype was recorded a few times. The chain uses TRBV5-6 and TRBJ2-1, with 14 bases aligning to TRBD2. Trimming removed 4 bases from V and 8 bases from J; junction bases left unmatched: 14. Germline CDR1 and CDR2: SGHDT and YYEEEE. The CDR3 totals 18 residues. The CDR3 loop reads CASSPTSGGAGALYEQFF. The CDR3 coding sequence is TGTGCCAGCAGCCCGACTAGCGGGGGGGCCGGAGCCCTTTATGAGCAGTTCTTC.

CDR3 bases: TGTGCCAGCAGCCCCCCCCCCGGGGGGAACACCGGGGAGCTGTTTTTT. It encodes CASSPPPGGNTGELFF. V usage is TRBV7-2 and J usage is TRBJ2-2, with D possibly TRBD2 on 6 matching bases. The germline V and J ends were trimmed by 5 bases and 1 base, with 14 bases remaining between them. The germline V gene has CDR1 SGHTA and CDR2 FQGNSA. This CDR3 spans 16 amino acids.

The J gene is TRBJ2-6, the V gene TRBV20-1; 7 nucleotides match TRBD1. V trimming: 6 bases; J trimming: 4 bases; junction bases outside the gene matches: 9. The CDR3 length is 15 residues. The germline gives CDR1 DFQATT, CDR2 SNEGSKA (reference sequence). Here the CDR3 DNA reads TGCAGTGCCAGACAGGGTTCAGGAGGGGCCAACGTCCTGACTTTC. Protein sequence: CSARQGSGGANVLTF.

The chain joins TRBV3-1 to TRBJ1-2; D call uncertain. Per the germline V gene, CDR1 is LGHDT and CDR2 is YNNKEL (reference sequence). The CDR3 covers 14 residues. V dropped 0 bases and J dropped 4 bases, with 9 bases sitting between them. The CDR3 protein is CASSQDPTGYGYTF. In DNA form, the CDR3 reads TGTGCCAGCAGCCAAGACCCTACGGGCTATGGCTACACCTTC.

The chain combines TRBV5-1 with TRBJ2-5; tentatively, D is TRBD1 (5 bases). V lost 3 bases, J lost 5 bases, and 17 bases lay in between. CDR1 SGHRS and CDR2 YFSETQ come from the germline V gene. This CDR3 has 15 amino acids. CDR3 protein: CASSYPGLGRETQYF. The CDR3 bases are TGCGCCAGCAGCTACCCAGGGTTGGGAAGGGAGACCCAGTACTTC.

The V call is TRBV7-9, the J call TRBJ2-3; D may match TRBD1 or TRBD2 (6 bases each). The CDR3 consists of 15 residues. Trimming took off 5 bases at V and 6 bases at J, with 18 bases between the two ends. Germline lookup yields CDR1 SEHNR and CDR2 FQNEAQ (reference sequence). The DNA for the CDR3 is TGTGCCAGCAGCCCCACCGAGGGGGGCCCTGATACGCAGTATTTT. Translation: CASSPTEGGPDTQYF. Drawing the rest from reference TRBV7-9 and TRBJ2-3, the complete variable domain is DTGVSQNPRHKITKRGQNVTFRCDPISEHNRLYWYRQTLGQGPEFLTYFQNEAQLEKSRLLSDRFSAERPKGSFSTLEIQRTEQGDSAMYLCASSPTEGGPDTQYFGPGTRLTVL.

This clonotype appeared a few times. The gene calls are TRBV20-1 and TRBJ1-1; 7 bases agree with TRBD1. V was pared by 2 bases and J by 10 bases, with 4 bases of the junction left unmatched. CDR3 length: 11 amino acids. Germline V gene lookup returns CDR1 DFQATT and CDR2 SNEGSKA (reference sequence). DNA of the CDR3: TGCAGTGCTAGAACCGGGACAGTAGCTTTCTTT. Translated: CSARTGTVAFF.

The chain links TRBV20-1 to TRBJ2-7; TRBD2 matches 8 bases. CDR1 DFQATT and CDR2 SNEGSKA come from the germline V gene (reference sequence). This CDR3 is 13 amino acids long. The CDR3: CRCPQSGGYEQYV. DNA of the CDR3: TGCAGGTGCCCACAGAGCGGGGGTTACGAGCAGTACGTC.

This clonotype was recorded a few times. V and J are TRBV7-6 and TRBJ2-3; 7 nucleotides line up with TRBD1. Looked up from germline, CDR1 is SGHVS and CDR2 is FNYEAQ. The CDR3 extends over 17 amino acids. J gave up 3 bases and V 5 bases, and 14 bases lay outside the gene matches. The CDR3 DNA follows: TGTGCCAGCAGCCAACATTGGCGACAGGGTTTAACAGATACGCAGTATTTT. Encoded protein: CASSQHWRQGLTDTQYF.

The CDR3 region is CASTLTGRTYNSPLHF. The CDR3 nucleotides read TGTGCCAGCACCTTGACTGGACGGACGTATAATTCACCCCTCCACTTT. The chain combines TRBV2 with TRBJ1-6; D remains unclear. Germline loops: CDR1 SNHLY, CDR2 FYNNEI. This CDR3 has 16 residues. The V and J ends lost 7 bases and 4 bases respectively, with 17 bases between them.

The V and J genes are TRBV7-6 and TRBJ2-3, with 9 bases fitting TRBD1. The ends lost 5 bases at V and 5 bases at J; junction bases unmatched: 8. The CDR3 length is 15 residues. CDR1 SGHVS and CDR2 FNYEAQ come from the germline V gene. DNA of the CDR3: TGTGCCAGCAGCGTTGCTACAGGGGGCCTAGATACGCAGTATTTT. As protein: CASSVATGGLDTQYF.

A few counts support this clonotype. The rearrangement uses TRBV7-9 and TRBJ2-3; D possibly uses TRBD1 or TRBD2 (5 bases each). This CDR3 comprises 17 residues. Trimming took 5 bases from V and 4 from J, leaving 22 bases between them. Germline CDR1 SEHNR, CDR2 FQNEAQ (reference sequence). The CDR3 is CASSPTPAAGTPDTQYF. The CDR3 bases are TGTGCCAGCAGCCCTACCCCGGCAGCCGGGACCCCAGATACGCAGTATTTT.